The 10 T cell receptor beta chains reported below all come from one sample, sequenced in a study of cytomegalovirus exposure and HLA in healthy donors. The PCR contained 60 Vbeta and 13 Jbeta primers. TCRdb's table, derived via immunoSEQ multiplex PCR, lists solely in-frame clones and lacks some. The data hold roughly 200,000 clones, with over 75% observed a single time. Material for sequencing was PBMCs. Receptors originate from a woman aged 45-59 years in good health and CMV-seronegative.

The CDR3 region has the DNA TGTGCCAGCAGTATGGACGGACTTAGCAATCAGCCCCAGCATTTT. This codes for CASSMDGLSNQPQHF. V is TRBV6-1 and J is TRBJ1-5, with unresolved D. The CDR3 extends over 15 amino acids. V shed 5 bases and J shed 0 bases, with 11 bases lying between them. Germline-derived CDR1 and CDR2 are MNHNS and SASEGT.

The chain couples TRBV7-8 to TRBJ1-1; D is ambiguous. Germline lookup yields CDR1 SGHVS and CDR2 FQNEAQ. This CDR3 contains 17 residues. Between the trimmed V and J ends, which lost 0 bases and 6 bases, there was a span of 20 bases. CDR3 sequence reads: CASSLAFPDWTSSEAFF. In DNA form, the CDR3 reads TGTGCCAGCAGCTTAGCGTTTCCAGACTGGACTAGCTCTGAAGCTTTCTTT. Full variable domain (remainder filled in from reference TRBV7-8 and TRBJ1-1): GAGVSQSPRYKVAKRGQDVALRCDPISGHVSLFWYQQALGQGPEFLTYFQNEAQLDKSGLPSDRFFAERPEGSVSTLKIQRTQQEDSAVYLCASSLAFPDWTSSEAFFGQGTRLTVV.

This clone was counted only a few times. J is TRBJ1-2 and V is TRBV28; no definite D call. The CDR3 runs to 15 residues. V was clipped by 6 bases and J by 2 bases, with 16 bases between them. Germline-derived CDR1 and CDR2 are MDHEN and SYDVKM. This CDR3 is CASSLSQPTNYGYTF. CDR3 DNA sequence: TGTGCCAGCAGCCTCTCACAGCCTACGAACTATGGCTACACCTTC.

The chain is built from TRBV7-9 and TRBJ1-4; D is possibly TRBD1 (6 bases). CDR3 length equals 15 residues. The V gene lost 9 bases and the J gene lost 4 bases, with 18 bases spanning the gap. Germline-derived CDR1 and CDR2 are SEHNR and FQNEAQ (reference sequence). The CDR3 nucleotides are TGTGCCAGTACACCTTACAGGGACCGTAATGAAAAACTGTTTTTT. Encoded protein: CASTPYRDRNEKLFF.

The chain recombines TRBV2 with TRBJ2-2; 8 bases map to TRBD1. J gave up 4 bases and V 6 bases, and 10 bases lay outside the gene matches. The CDR3 covers 16 residues. From germline, CDR1 is SNHLY and CDR2 FYNNEI. As DNA, the CDR3 is TGTGCCAGCAGCGACGTGGGACAGGCCCTCACCGGGGAGCTGTTTTTT. It codes for CASSDVGQALTGELFF.

The chain couples TRBV7-2 to TRBJ2-5; the match to TRBD2 covers 7 bases. This CDR3 is 14 amino acids long. Germline V lookup: CDR1 SGHTA, CDR2 FQGNSA. After removal of 6 bases from V and 5 bases from J, the junction contained 9 bases not matched to a gene. The CDR3 DNA reads as TGTGCCAGCAGTCGAAGCGGGAATGGGGAGACCCAGTACTTC. It codes for CASSRSGNGETQYF.

The chain uses TRBV29-1 and TRBJ2-5, with D uncertain. The germline V gene has CDR1 SQVTM and CDR2 ANQGSEA. V lost 3 bases and J lost 1, with 9 bases in between. The CDR3 is 13 amino acids. DNA of the CDR3: TGCAGCGTTGAGGGCACTGCCCAAGAGACCCAGTACTTC. Protein product: CSVEGTAQETQYF.

The genes are TRBV4-1 and TRBJ2-5; 9 positions agree with TRBD2. The DNA end is a closer match to TRBJ2-7, so the J assignment may be wrong. Germline V CDR1 and CDR2: MGHRA, YSYEKL. There are 16 residues in the CDR3. The CDR3 reads CASSQVPGLASYEQYF. Here the CDR3 DNA reads TGCGCCAGCAGCCAAGTTCCGGGACTAGCTTCCTACGAGCAGTACTTC.

This clone has just a few counts. The V gene is TRBV19, the J gene TRBJ1-1; D possibly corresponds to TRBD1 (6 bases). V lost 5 bases and J 12 bases, leaving 19 bases between the germline ends. CDR1 is LNHDA, CDR2 SQIVND, per germline (reference sequence). This CDR3 spans 13 amino acids. The CDR3 sequence is CASSPQGSTDPFF. As DNA, the CDR3 is TGTGCCAGTAGTCCACAGGGCTCGACAGATCCTTTCTTT.

This clone was recorded only once. This chain joins TRBV10-1 and TRBJ2-7; 16 nucleotides match TRBD2. Germline CDR1 reads WNHNN; CDR2 reads SYGVQD (reference sequence). With V trimmed by 2 bases and J by 5 bases, 3 bases remained unmatched. The CDR3 length is 16 residues. The CDR3 DNA is TGCGCCAGCAGTGAGGGGACTAGCGGGAGGGTCGACGAGCAGTACTTC. Its translation is CASSEGTSGRVDEQYF.